One and the same sample provided the 19 T cell receptor beta chains below, sequenced in a study of shared clonotypes between healthy human individuals. TCRdb's copy holds only in-frame clones and misses some; the assay was immunoSEQ multiplex PCR. The sample includes some 690,000 clones, about nine tenths of them seen just once. The specimen sequenced was memory CD8+ T cells from PBMCs. Subset reported: CD45RO+ cells pooled with CCR7-negative TemRA cells. The receptors come from a man between 18 and 29 years old in good health. Some clones in this sample may be carry-over from other donors' samples.

The chain recombines TRBV15 with TRBJ2-3, with no clear D. V lost 2 bases, J lost 0 bases, and 9 bases lay in between. The CDR3 totals 15 residues. The germline gives CDR1 LNHNV, CDR2 YYDKDF (reference sequence). The CDR3 region is CATSRPTVSTDTQYF. In DNA form, the CDR3 reads TGTGCCACCAGCAGACCGACGGTGAGCACAGATACGCAGTATTTT.

The rearrangement joins TRBV7-2 to TRBJ2-1; D remains unclear. Germline V gene lookup returns CDR1 SGHTA and CDR2 FQGNSA. This CDR3 comprises 16 residues. The germline V and J ends were trimmed by 0 bases and 0 bases, with 9 bases remaining between them. The CDR3: CASSLAHLSSYNEQFF. The CDR3 DNA reads as TGTGCCAGCAGCTTAGCACACCTGAGCTCCTACAATGAGCAGTTCTTC.

The chain combines TRBV5-1 with TRBJ1-4, with 9 bases aligning to TRBD1. Trimming took 4 bases from V and 7 from J; bases not matched to a gene: 5. Germline V gives CDR1 SGHRS, CDR2 YFSETQ. The CDR3 spans 14 residues. The CDR3 spells CASSGGTGSEKLFF. CDR3 sequence (DNA): TGCGCCAGCAGCGGAGGGACAGGGAGTGAAAAACTGTTTTTT.

V gene TRBV19 combines with J gene TRBJ2-1, with D maybe TRBD1 (6 bases). CDR1 and CDR2 (germline): LNHDA, SQIVND (reference sequence). Trimming stripped 6 bases from V and 4 bases from J, with 10 bases between. The CDR3 has 13 residues. The CDR3 loop is CASSWTDYNEQFF. The CDR3 nucleotides are TGTGCCAGTAGCTGGACAGATTACAATGAGCAGTTCTTC.

The chain carries TRBV19 and TRBJ2-3, with TRBD2 as a possible D gene (5 bases). This CDR3 has 15 amino acids. The germline V gene encodes CDR1 LNHDA and CDR2 SQIVND (reference sequence). Trimming pared 4 bases from V and 0 bases from J, leaving 11 bases between. CDR3 nucleotide sequence: TGTGCCAGTAGTACTCGGACTTACAGCACAGATACGCAGTATTTT. It translates to CASSTRTYSTDTQYF.

This clone was detected only once. The chain couples TRBV7-2 to TRBJ1-3; no clear D. CDR1 is SGHTA, CDR2 FQGNSA, per germline. The V end was cut by 7 bases, the J end by 1 base, with 11 bases between. The CDR3 length is 14 residues. The DNA of the CDR3 is TGTGCCAGCACCCCGTTTAGGTCTGGAAACACCATATATTTT. Its translation is CASTPFRSGNTIYF.

This clone is a singleton in its sample. This chain uses TRBV6-5 with TRBJ2-2; TRBD2 is a possible D gene (6 bases). Per the germline V gene, CDR1 is MNHEY and CDR2 is SVGAGI. The CDR3 runs 16 residues. V dropped 8 bases and J dropped 5 bases, with 21 bases sitting between them. The CDR3 nucleotides read TGTGCCAGCCGTTCGGTGGGGGGAGGAGGGACCGGGGAGCTGTTTTTT. This sequence encodes CASRSVGGGGTGELFF.

The chain has TRBV4-1 and TRBJ2-3, with TRBD2 as a possible D gene (5 bases). This CDR3 contains 16 residues. Germline assignment: CDR1 MGHRA and CDR2 YSYEKL. Deletions cut 4 bases from V and 0 bases from J, with 14 bases between. CDR3 region: CASSPPSGYSTDTQYF. The CDR3 bases are TGCGCCAGCAGCCCGCCAAGCGGTTATAGCACAGATACGCAGTATTTT.

V is TRBV5-6 and J is TRBJ2-5; D not resolved. Deletions cut 0 bases from V and 0 bases from J, with 3 bases between. Looked up from germline, CDR1 is SGHDT and CDR2 is YYEEEE. The CDR3 sequence is 13 residues long. CDR3 loop: CASSLANQETQYF. CDR3 DNA sequence: TGTGCCAGCAGCTTGGCCAACCAAGAGACCCAGTACTTC.

The chain has TRBV27 and TRBJ2-2; D perhaps matches TRBD2 (6 bases). V shed 8 bases and J shed 6 bases, with 19 bases lying between them. Germline V gene sequence: CDR1 MNHEY, CDR2 SMNVEV (reference sequence). CDR3 size: 15 residues. CDR3 nucleotides: TGTGCCAGCGCCGGAGGGGAACGTAGCCCCGGGGAGCTGTTTTTT. Translating it yields CASAGGERSPGELFF.

The rearrangement joins TRBV19 to TRBJ2-2; D is undetermined. The CDR3 runs to 14 residues. Deletions cut 3 bases from V and 2 bases from J, with 7 bases between. Germline values: CDR1 LNHDA, CDR2 SQIVND (reference sequence). The CDR3 nucleotides read TGTGCCAGTAGTATGGGTATCAACACCGGGGAGCTGTTTTTT. It encodes CASSMGINTGELFF.

V is TRBV2 and J is TRBJ2-7; 12 bases line up with TRBD1. Trimming at V came to 3 bases and at J to 3 bases, leaving 3 bases not matched to a gene. Germline lookup yields CDR1 SNHLY and CDR2 FYNNEI. The CDR3 contains 15 residues. CDR3 residues: CASSDRDRGHYEQYF. The CDR3 DNA reads as TGTGCCAGCAGTGACCGGGACAGGGGGCACTACGAGCAGTACTTC.

This rearrangement joins TRBV27 to TRBJ2-3, with D uncertain. Trimming took off 7 bases at V and 6 bases at J, with 5 bases between the two ends. The V gene's germline CDR1 is MNHEY and CDR2 SMNVEV (reference sequence). The CDR3 has 10 amino acids. The CDR3, as DNA: TGTGCCAGCATAGGCGATACGCAGTATTTT. As protein: CASIGDTQYF.

V is TRBV27 and J is TRBJ2-7; maybe TRBD2 (5 bases). Germline V gene data show CDR1 as MNHEY and CDR2 as SMNVEV (reference sequence). Trimming pared 2 bases from V and 10 bases from J, leaving 9 bases between. The CDR3 is made up of 11 amino acids. CDR3 in amino acids: CASSLPPGQYF. The DNA of the CDR3 is TGTGCCAGCAGTTTACCCCCGGGACAGTACTTC.

The rearrangement joins TRBV27 to TRBJ2-2; TRBD2 matches at 7 bases. CDR1 is MNHEY and CDR2 is SMNVEV in the germline V gene (reference sequence). With V trimmed by 6 bases and J by 0 bases, 7 bases remained unmatched. This CDR3 spans 16 amino acids. The CDR3 DNA sequence: TGTGCCAGCAGCCTAGCGGAGTACGCGAACACCGGGGAGCTGTTTTTT. It specifies CASSLAEYANTGELFF.

The chain carries TRBV20-1 and TRBJ1-2; D is unclear. Germline V gene sequence: CDR1 DFQATT, CDR2 SNEGSKA (reference sequence). V was clipped by 4 bases and J by 6 bases, with 3 bases between them. CDR3 length: 9 residues. The CDR3 region is CSATNGYTF. The CDR3 coding sequence is TGCAGTGCTACTAATGGCTACACCTTC.

This chain uses TRBV5-1 with TRBJ2-7; 8 bases are shared with TRBD2. This CDR3 spans 16 amino acids. J was trimmed by 2 bases and V by 4 bases; bases with no gene match: 11. Germline CDR1 is SGHRS and CDR2 is YFSETQ. As DNA, the CDR3 is TGCGCCAGCAGCCGGGAGGGACAAAATTCCGCCTACGAGCAGTACTTC. This translates into CASSREGQNSAYEQYF. The full variable domain, with the rest looked up from reference TRBV5-1 and TRBJ2-7, is KAGVTQTPRYLIKTRGQQVTLSCSPISGHRSVSWYQQTPGQGLQFLFEYFSETQRNKGNFPGRFSGRQFSNSRSEMNVSTLELGDSALYLCASSREGQNSAYEQYFGPGTRLTVT.

CDR3 coding DNA: TGTGCCAGCAGCTCCAGAGGGCACCTTAACTATGGCTACACCTTC. Its protein product is CASSSRGHLNYGYTF. The chain carries TRBV7-2 and TRBJ1-2; no reliable D call. This CDR3 is 15 amino acids long. Germline CDR1 SGHTA, CDR2 FQGNSA. Between the trimmed V and J ends, which lost 4 bases and 1 base, there was a span of 13 bases.

This clone was seen only a few times. The chain couples TRBV27 to TRBJ2-2; D is unresolved. CDR3 size: 14 residues. Trimming stripped 3 bases from V and 3 bases from J, with 8 bases between. Per germline, CDR1 MNHEY and CDR2 SMNVEV (reference sequence). The CDR3 DNA reads as TGTGCCAGCAGTTTGGTACCTCACACCGGGGAGCTGTTTTTT. Its protein product is CASSLVPHTGELFF.